This TCR beta chain stems from a study of blood T cell repertoires in COVID-19. Background on the study: In each case, the material was cDNA or gDNA derived from T cells, B-cell-depleted T cells, or PBMCs.

In the source study's methods: Reference gene primers were amplified, and this amplification served to estimate nucleated cell counts. This table comes from immunoSEQ multiplex PCR, and its TCRdb copy is limited to in-frame clones, with some not included. V, J and clone size are those of that table, while D and trimming were read from the DNA. The repertoire holds 250,000 to 300,000 clones, with 75% to 90% as singletons. This CDR3 has 17 amino acids. This TCR was recovered from a woman between 40 and 55 years old who had recovered from COVID-19. Material: PBMCs or T cells enriched from blood (not recorded which). V is TRBV21-1 and J is TRBJ2-1; whether TRBD1, the table's D call, matches the DNA was not checked. TRBV21-1 is recorded as a pseudogene. Written as DNA, the CDR3 is TGTGCCAGCAGCAAAGAGGCCGGGACAGGGAAAGACAATGAGCAGTTCTTC. This translates into CASSKEAGTGKDNEQFF.